The source of this T cell receptor (beta chain) is a study (TCRdb year 2016). Receptor libraries were prepared by RT-PCR. The reads were generated on an Illumina MiSeq. TCRdb reanalyzed the raw reads on its own, using fastp at Q25 for trimming and MiXCR for clone calling, and kept in-frame beta chains. Records with the same CDR3 protein are collapsed into one entry carrying the most frequent genes and DNA. This sample holds about 680,000 distinct CDR3 sequences; approximately 15% were observed only once. The ten largest clones add up to roughly 3.9% of the sample. The germline V gene gives CDR1 as MNHEY and CDR2 as SVGEGT. Trimming accounts for 7 bases at V and 8 bases at J, while the number of junction bases matched to no gene is 8. Taken from cysteine to phenylalanine, the CDR3 has 14 residues. The read is trimmed to its CDR3 DNA, 42 bases read in frame from base 1. This clonotype has ten or more counts. It has no known antigen specificity. No base quality information exists; no much larger clone differs at one position.

This sequence was found in a female donor in good health, serving as a healthy control. The chain was built from TRBV6-2 or TRBV6-3 and TRBJ1-5, with 10 bases in between that match TRBD1. Material: memory CD4+ T cells from blood. At the DNA level, the sequence is TGTGCCAGCACCGGGGACAGGGGAAGGAAGCCCCAGCATTTT. This translates into CASTGDRGRKPQHF.